A selection of T cell receptor beta chains follows, all from one sample in a study of identical twins. A single record per CDR3 protein comes from TCRdb applying MiXCR to the 5' RACE reads. This sample yields approximately 500,000 distinct CDR3 sequences, of which 20% to 25% are seen a single time; over 2.5% belongs to the top ten. These sequences were also reported in another study, on T cells expressing NK-cell markers.

The specimen was CD4+ T cells sorted from blood. The receptors here all came from a woman aged 18-30 years in good health. CDR3s include the opening cysteine and the closing phenylalanine or tryptophan. D genes are given only for firm matches. The size of a clone is reported for some rows only, either as once, few or many, or as a class for expanded clones.

j_gene,v_gene,abundance,d_gene,CDR3aa,CDR3nt
TRBJ2-7,TRBV6-1,few,TRBD1,CASTGTGVSEQYF,TGTGCCAGCACTGGGACAGGGGTCTCCGAGCAGTACTTC
TRBJ2-1,TRBV2,few,TRBD1,CASSLQGVGFFYEQFF,TGTGCCAGCAGTTTACAGGGGGTAGGGTTCTTCTATGAGCAGTTCTTC
TRBJ1-5,TRBV5-6,-,-,CASSRQDQPQHF,TGTGCCAGCAGCAGACAGGATCAGCCCCAGCATTTT
TRBJ2-7,TRBV29-1,-,-,CSVGSIDPYEQYF,TGCAGCGTGGGGTCGATTGACCCCTACGAGCAGTACTTC
TRBJ2-3,TRBV12-3/TRBV12-4,few,-,CASATADTQYF,TGTGCCAGCGCCACCGCAGATACGCAGTATTTT
TRBJ2-7,TRBV3-1,-,TRBD1,CASSQDGPRGRSYEQYF,TGTGCCAGCAGCCAAGATGGGCCCAGGGGGCGGTCCTACGAGCAGTACTTC
TRBJ2-7,TRBV7-8,many,-,CASSLAGEQYF,TGTGCCAGCAGCTTAGCGGGGGAGCAGTACTTC
TRBJ1-4,TRBV20-1,few,-,CSKLSPLMATNEKLFF,TGCAGTAAACTGAGTCCGCTAATGGCAACTAATGAAAAACTGTTTTTT
TRBJ2-1,TRBV6-1,-,-,CASSSEGRNNEQFF,TGTGCCAGCAGCTCCGAGGGGCGAAACAATGAGCAGTTCTTC
TRBJ2-1,TRBV3-1,-,-,CASSQVGLKDSYNEQFF,TGTGCCAGCAGCCAAGTAGGACTCAAAGACTCCTACAATGAGCAGTTCTTC
TRBJ2-1,TRBV25-1,few,TRBD2,CASSASGKLGEQFF,TGTGCCAGCAGTGCTAGCGGGAAACTGGGTGAGCAGTTCTTC
TRBJ2-7,TRBV20-1,few,TRBD2,CSARSGGLDYEQYF,TGCAGTGCTAGATCTGGGGGACTAGACTACGAGCAGTACTTC
TRBJ2-7,TRBV7-9,-,-,CASSNFYEQYF,TGTGCCAGCAGCAATTTCTACGAGCAGTACTTC
TRBJ2-4,TRBV20-1,-,TRBD2,CSARDLLAGGLGVKNIQYF,TGCAGTGCTAGAGACCTCCTAGCGGGAGGGCTGGGGGTCAAAAACATTCAGTACTTC
TRBJ1-1,TRBV24-1,-,-,CATTPGAFF,TGTGCCACCACCCCGGGAGCTTTCTTT
TRBJ2-6,TRBV5-1,-,-,CASRVVGANVLTF,TGCGCCAGCAGGGTAGTCGGGGCCAACGTCCTGACTTTC
TRBJ2-5,TRBV6-5,-,-,CASSYSRGETQYF,TGTGCCAGCAGTTACTCGAGGGGAGAGACCCAGTACTTC
TRBJ1-1,TRBV3-1,few,-,CASSQGGGRAEAFF,TGTGCCAGCAGCCAAGGAGGGGGAAGGGCTGAAGCTTTCTTT
TRBJ2-3,TRBV7-2,many,-,CASSVSGYFTDTQYF,TGTGCCAGCAGCGTCTCGGGCTATTTTACAGATACGCAGTATTTT
TRBJ2-7,TRBV12-3/TRBV12-4,few,-,CASSFDTGSEQYF,TGTGCCAGCAGCTTCGATACAGGGAGCGAGCAGTACTTC
TRBJ2-5,TRBV29-1,-,TRBD1,CSVQRDRGQETQYF,TGCAGCGTTCAAAGGGACAGGGGGCAAGAGACCCAGTACTTC
TRBJ2-7,TRBV7-2,few,TRBD1,CASSDRGRAYEQYF,TGTGCCAGCAGTGACAGGGGGCGAGCCTACGAGCAGTACTTC
TRBJ1-1,TRBV5-6,-,-,CASSLAWAFRNTEAFF,TGTGCCAGCAGCTTGGCCTGGGCCTTCAGGAACACTGAAGCTTTCTTT
TRBJ1-5,TRBV29-1,few,-,CSVQQGSQPQHF,TGCAGCGTCCAACAGGGTTCTCAGCCCCAGCATTTT
TRBJ1-1,TRBV10-1,-,-,CASSEKRSTEAFF,TGCGCCAGCAGTGAAAAACGGTCCACTGAAGCTTTCTTT
TRBJ2-1,TRBV4-1,-,TRBD2,CASSQLAGVNNEQFF,TGCGCCAGCAGCCAATTAGCGGGAGTTAACAATGAGCAGTTCTTC
TRBJ1-3,TRBV3-1,few,-,CASSHLDSGNTIYF,TGTGCCAGCAGCCATCTGGACAGTGGAAACACCATATATTTT
TRBJ1-2,TRBV6-1,-,-,CASEAGSTYGYTF,TGTGCCAGCGAGGCAGGCAGCACCTATGGCTACACCTTC
TRBJ2-5,TRBV6-2/TRBV6-3,few,-,CASTTIKGPRNEQETQYF,TGTGCCAGCACCACGATCAAGGGTCCCCGAAATGAACAAGAGACCCAGTACTTC
TRBJ2-7,TRBV29-1,few,-,CSVEGASGVYEQYF,TGCAGCGTTGAAGGAGCCTCAGGGGTCTACGAGCAGTACTTC
TRBJ2-3,TRBV18,-,TRBD1,CASSLQGANTDTQYF,TGTGCCAGCTCACTACAGGGGGCTAACACAGATACGCAGTATTTT
TRBJ2-5,TRBV10-2,-,-,CASSVLTLGQTQYF,TGCGCCAGCAGTGTGTTGACCCTCGGACAGACCCAGTACTTC
TRBJ2-2,TRBV10-1,many,-,CASSEQAAGELFF,TGCGCCAGCAGTGAACAGGCGGCCGGGGAGCTGTTTTTT
TRBJ1-2,TRBV2,-,-,CASRGQAHRGYTF,TGTGCCAGCAGGGGACAAGCCCACCGTGGCTACACCTTC
TRBJ2-1,TRBV20-1,few,TRBD2,CSARNQLAGGYNEQFF,TGCAGTGCTAGAAACCAGCTAGCGGGAGGATACAATGAGCAGTTCTTC
TRBJ2-3,TRBV4-3,few,TRBD2,CASSQYQRERGTDTQYF,TGCGCCAGCAGCCAATATCAGCGGGAGCGTGGCACAGATACGCAGTATTTT
TRBJ2-2,TRBV18,few,-,CASSPQTRGTGELFF,TGTGCCAGCTCACCACAGACCCGTGGGACCGGGGAGCTGTTTTTT